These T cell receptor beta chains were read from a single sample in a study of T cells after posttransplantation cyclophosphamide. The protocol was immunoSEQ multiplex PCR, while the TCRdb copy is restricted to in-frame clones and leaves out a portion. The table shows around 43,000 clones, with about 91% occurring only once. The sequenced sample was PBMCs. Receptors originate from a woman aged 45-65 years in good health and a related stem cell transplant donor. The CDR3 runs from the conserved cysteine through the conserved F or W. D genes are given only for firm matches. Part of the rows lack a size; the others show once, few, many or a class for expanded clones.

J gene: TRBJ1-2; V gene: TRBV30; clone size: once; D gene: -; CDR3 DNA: TGTGCCTGGAACGGAAATCTCGGGGGCTACACCTTC; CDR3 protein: CAWNGNLGGYTF
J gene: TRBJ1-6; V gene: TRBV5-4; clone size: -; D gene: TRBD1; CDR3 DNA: TGTGCCAGCAGCTTATCGTCGACAGGGGTCTCGTCACCCCTCCACTTT; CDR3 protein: CASSLSSTGVSSPLHF
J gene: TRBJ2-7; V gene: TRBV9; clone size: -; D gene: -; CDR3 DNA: TGTGCCAGCAGCCCTCGCGGTGGGGGGTCTTACTACGAGCAGTACTTC; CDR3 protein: CASSPRGGGSYYEQYF
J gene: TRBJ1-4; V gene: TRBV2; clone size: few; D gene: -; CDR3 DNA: TGTGCCACCGGAGGGGTTGGACGGTCCTATTGGGATGAAAAACTGTTTTTT; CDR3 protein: CATGGVGRSYWDEKLFF
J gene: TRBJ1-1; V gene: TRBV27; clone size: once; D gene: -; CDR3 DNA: TGTGCCAGCAGCTTATTTGGGGCCACTGAAGCTTTCTTT; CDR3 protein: CASSLFGATEAFF
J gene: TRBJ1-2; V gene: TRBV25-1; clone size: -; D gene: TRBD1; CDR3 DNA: TGTGCCAGCAGTGGACAGGGTTGGGGCTACACCTTC; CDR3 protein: CASSGQGWGYTF
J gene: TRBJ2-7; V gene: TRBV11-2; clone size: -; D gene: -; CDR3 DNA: TGTGCCAGCAGCTTAGATGGGCGCGGCAGGGCCGACATTGACGAGCAGTACTTC; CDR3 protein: CASSLDGRGRADIDEQYF
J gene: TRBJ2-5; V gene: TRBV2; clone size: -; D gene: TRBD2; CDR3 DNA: TGTGCCAGCAGTGGCCGACTAGCGGGAGGGCTGGAGACCCAGTACTTC; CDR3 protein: CASSGRLAGGLETQYF
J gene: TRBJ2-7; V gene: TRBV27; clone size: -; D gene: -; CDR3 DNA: TGTGCCAGCGGCCACCCGGACAGCCCTTTCTTC; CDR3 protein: CASGHPDSPFF
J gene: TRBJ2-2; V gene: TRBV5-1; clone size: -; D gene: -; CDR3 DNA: TGCGCCAGCAGCAGGGACTCGTTGAGCACCGGGGAGCTGTTTTTT; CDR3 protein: CASSRDSLSTGELFF
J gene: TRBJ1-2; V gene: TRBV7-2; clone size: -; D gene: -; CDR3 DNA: TGTGCCAGCAGCTTAGATCCGGGACTCTATGGCTACACCTTC; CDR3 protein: CASSLDPGLYGYTF
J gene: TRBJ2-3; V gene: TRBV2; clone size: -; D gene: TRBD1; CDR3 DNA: TGTGCCAGCAAACGGACAGGGGGCTCAGATACGCAGTATTTT; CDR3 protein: CASKRTGGSDTQYF
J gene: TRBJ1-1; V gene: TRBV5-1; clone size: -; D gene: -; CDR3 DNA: TGCGCCAGCAGCTTGGATGGGGCCACTGAAGCTTTCTTT; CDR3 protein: CASSLDGATEAFF
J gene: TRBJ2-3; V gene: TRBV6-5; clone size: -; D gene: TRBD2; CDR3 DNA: TGTGCCAGCAGTTACTCCTCTCGCGGGGGGAAAGATACGCAGTATTTT; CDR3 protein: CASSYSSRGGKDTQYF
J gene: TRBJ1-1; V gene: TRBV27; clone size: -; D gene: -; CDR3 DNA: TGTGCCAGCAGTTTATCGGGGGCAGAAACTGAAGCTTTCTTT; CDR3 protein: CASSLSGAETEAFF
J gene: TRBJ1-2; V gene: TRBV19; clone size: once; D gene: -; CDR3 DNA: TGTGCCAGTATCGAAAACAGGGTAGGGAGTGGCTACACCTTC; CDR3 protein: CASIENRVGSGYTF
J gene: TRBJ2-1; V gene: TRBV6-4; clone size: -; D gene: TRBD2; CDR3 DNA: TGTGCCAGCAGGAGGACTAGCGGCGACAATGAGCAGTTCTTC; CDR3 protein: CASRRTSGDNEQFF
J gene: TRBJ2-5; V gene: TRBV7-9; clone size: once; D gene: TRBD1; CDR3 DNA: TGTGCCAGCAGCGCCCCTCGACAGGGGGTCCCAAAGACCCAGTACTTC; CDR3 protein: CASSAPRQGVPKTQYF
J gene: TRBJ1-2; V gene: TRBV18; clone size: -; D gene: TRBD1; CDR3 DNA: TGTGCCAGCTCAACTCCGGGACAGGGGGCTAGTGGCTACACCTTC; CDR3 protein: CASSTPGQGASGYTF
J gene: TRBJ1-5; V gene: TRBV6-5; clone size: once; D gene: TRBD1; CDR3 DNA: TGTGCCAGCAGTTACTCGGGGACAGAAAACAATCAGCCCCAGCATTTT; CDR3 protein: CASSYSGTENNQPQHF
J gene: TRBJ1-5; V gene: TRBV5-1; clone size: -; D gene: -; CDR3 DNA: TGCGCCAGCAGCTTGGATCCGAATCAGCCCCAGCATTTT; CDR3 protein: CASSLDPNQPQHF
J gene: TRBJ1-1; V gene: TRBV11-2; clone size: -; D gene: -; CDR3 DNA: TGTGCCAGCAGCCTGGAGTACACTGAAGCTTTCTTT; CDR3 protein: CASSLEYTEAFF
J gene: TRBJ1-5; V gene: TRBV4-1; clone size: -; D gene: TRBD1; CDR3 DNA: TGCGCCAGCAGCGCAACGACAGGGGTGGGCAATCAGCCCCAGCATTTT; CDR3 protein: CASSATTGVGNQPQHF
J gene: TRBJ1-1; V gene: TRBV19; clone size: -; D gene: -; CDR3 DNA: TGTGCCAGTAGTATAGGAAAGGGGATGGGCACTGAAGCTTTCTTT; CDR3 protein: CASSIGKGMGTEAFF